A selection of T cell receptor beta chains follows, all from one sample in a study of blood T cell repertoires in COVID-19. Sequencing used immunoSEQ multiplex PCR; TCRdb keeps in-frame clones, though not all of them. The table lists around 190,000 clones, around 90% of them singletons. Sample: peripheral blood. The receptors stem from a human donor in a cohort sampled during active COVID-19. CDR3s include the opening cysteine and the closing phenylalanine or tryptophan. A D gene is named only where the DNA matches it firmly. The listing skips clone size in some rows; elsewhere it reads once, few, many or a size class.

j_gene,v_gene,len,d_gene,abundance,CDR3aa,CDR3nt
TRBJ2-7,TRBV7-9,14,NA,NA,CASSLSGGSYEQYF,TGTGCCAGCAGTCTCAGTGGGGGGTCCTACGAGCAGTACTTC
TRBJ2-3,TRBV5-1,17,TRBD2,NA,CASSLDKRGVSTDTQYF,TGCGCCAGCAGCTTGGACAAGCGGGGGGTTAGCACAGATACGCAGTATTTT
TRBJ1-6,TRBV2,14,TRBD1,NA,CASSGGQGTSPLHF,TGTGCCAGCAGTGGGGGACAGGGGACTTCACCCCTCCACTTT
TRBJ2-1,TRBV7-2,17,NA,NA,CASSLAGSLRSYNEQFF,TGTGCCAGCAGCTTAGCCGGTTCACTACGCTCCTACAATGAGCAGTTCTTC
TRBJ1-6,TRBV6-2/TRBV6-3,16,TRBD1,once,CASSPWGQVAGSPLHF,TGTGCCAGCAGTCCCTGGGGACAGGTTGCCGGATCACCCCTCCACTTT
TRBJ1-1,TRBV10-3,15,NA,NA,CATKEDRSVGTEAFF,TGTGCCACCAAAGAAGACAGGTCAGTTGGCACTGAAGCTTTCTTT
TRBJ1-5,TRBV27,14,TRBD1,few,CASSPRQGDQPQHF,TGTGCCAGCAGTCCCAGACAGGGAGATCAGCCCCAGCATTTT
TRBJ1-5,TRBV18,15,NA,NA,CASSQDSSPNQPQHF,TGTGCCAGCTCACAGGACAGTTCACCCAATCAGCCCCAGCATTTT
TRBJ2-2,TRBV27,14,NA,NA,CASSFLRGTGELFF,TGTGCCAGCAGTTTTCTCCGGGGAACCGGGGAGCTGTTTTTT
TRBJ1-1,TRBV2,11,NA,NA,CASVLEAEAFF,TGTGCCAGCGTTTTGGAGGCTGAAGCTTTCTTT
TRBJ2-2,TRBV19,15,TRBD1,once,CASRRTGENTGELFF,TGTGCCAGTCGCCGCACAGGGGAGAACACCGGGGAGCTGTTTTTT
TRBJ1-6,TRBV6-2/TRBV6-3,15,NA,NA,CASSRGGVDNSPLHF,TGTGCCAGCAGTCGGGGAGGCGTCGATAATTCACCCCTCCACTTT
TRBJ1-1,TRBV29-1,13,NA,once,CSALRRARTEAFF,TGCAGCGCCCTGCGGAGGGCAAGAACTGAAGCTTTCTTT
TRBJ2-3,TRBV6-2/TRBV6-3,16,NA,NA,CASSYSLRASTDTQYF,TGTGCCAGCAGTTACTCTTTGAGGGCTAGCACAGATACGCAGTATTTT
TRBJ2-7,TRBV11-2,15,NA,NA,CASSLAGQTIYEQYF,TGTGCCAGCAGCTTAGCTGGACAGACCATCTACGAGCAGTACTTC
TRBJ2-7,TRBV20-1,11,NA,NA,CSARATYEQYF,TGCAGTGCTAGAGCAACCTACGAGCAGTACTTC
TRBJ1-1,TRBV18,13,NA,NA,CASSPNSYTEAFF,TGTGCCAGCTCACCCAATAGTTACACTGAAGCTTTCTTT
TRBJ1-1,TRBV5-6,15,TRBD1,once,CASSLAGTGGSEAFF,TGTGCCAGCAGCTTGGCTGGGACAGGGGGGTCTGAAGCTTTCTTT
TRBJ2-7,TRBV7-2,14,NA,NA,CASSPQLQNYEQYF,TGTGCCAGCAGCCCTCAACTACAAAACTACGAGCAGTACTTC
TRBJ2-3,TRBV2,14,NA,NA,CASSARGSTDTQYF,TGTGCCAGCAGTGCGAGAGGGAGCACAGATACGCAGTATTTT
TRBJ2-1,TRBV6-9,10,NA,once,CASSGNEQFF,TGTGCCAGCTCGGGCAATGAGCAGTTCTTC
TRBJ2-1,TRBV20-1,11,NA,NA,CSAALVDEQFF,TGCAGTGCTGCCCTAGTTGATGAGCAGTTCTTC
TRBJ1-1,TRBV6-6,13,NA,NA,CASSNRVGTEAFF,TGTGCCAGCAGTAACAGGGTAGGCACTGAAGCTTTCTTT
TRBJ1-2,TRBV25-1,16,NA,NA,CASSELAGFENYGYTF,TGTGCCAGCAGTGAATTAGCGGGGTTTGAAAACTATGGCTACACCTTC
TRBJ2-7,TRBV5-1,14,TRBD1,once,CASRRQGQGHEQYF,TGCGCCAGCAGGAGACAGGGACAGGGTCATGAGCAGTACTTC
TRBJ1-5,TRBV7-2,12,NA,NA,CASSSPYQPQHF,TGTGCCAGCAGCTCCCCTTATCAGCCCCAGCATTTT
TRBJ1-4,TRBV4-3,14,TRBD1,NA,CASSHRQGWEKLFF,TGCGCCAGCAGCCACCGACAGGGTTGGGAAAAACTGTTTTTT
TRBJ1-5,TRBV19,12,NA,NA,CATRQPNQPQHF,TGTGCCACCCGACAGCCCAATCAGCCCCAGCATTTT
TRBJ2-3,TRBV2,15,NA,NA,CASSEYGGSTDTQYF,TGTGCCAGCAGTGAATACGGGGGTAGCACAGATACGCAGTATTTT
TRBJ1-5,TRBV18,15,NA,once,CASSPPTGGNQPQHF,TGTGCCAGCTCACCACCTACGGGGGGCAATCAGCCCCAGCATTTT
TRBJ2-1,TRBV7-6,16,TRBD2,NA,CASSPTWTSENNEQFF,TGTGCCAGCAGCCCAACGTGGACTAGCGAAAACAATGAGCAGTTCTTC
TRBJ1-4,TRBV30,15,NA,NA,CAWSVNRKLNEKLFF,TGTGCCTGGAGTGTAAACAGAAAACTTAATGAAAAACTGTTTTTT
TRBJ1-2,TRBV6-1,17,NA,NA,CASSEGRGKLTNYGYTF,TGTGCCAGCAGTGAGGGCAGGGGTAAACTGACTAACTATGGCTACACCTTC
TRBJ2-5,TRBV12-3/TRBV12-4,11,NA,NA,CASSFGETQYF,TGTGCCAGCAGTTTCGGAGAGACCCAGTACTTC
TRBJ2-3,TRBV4-2,19,TRBD2,NA,CASSPTGDRIAGVLDTQYF,TGTGCCAGCAGCCCTACTGGGGATCGAATAGCGGGAGTTCTAGATACGCAGTATTTT
TRBJ1-4,TRBV6-5,13,NA,NA,CASRVTTNEKLFF,TGTGCCAGCAGGGTGACTACTAATGAAAAACTGTTTTTT
TRBJ2-1,TRBV9,16,TRBD2,NA,CASSVAGGGSLNEQFF,TGTGCCAGCAGCGTAGCCGGCGGCGGGAGTTTGAATGAGCAGTTCTTC
TRBJ1-6,TRBV10-2,21,TRBD1,NA,CASSESRLGGGSSSYNSPLHF,TGCGCCAGCAGTGAGTCACGTCTTGGAGGGGGCTCGAGCTCCTATAATTCACCCCTCCACTTT
TRBJ2-7,TRBV11-1,16,TRBD2,NA,CASSLTGTSGGYEQYF,TGTGCCAGCAGCTTAACCGGGACTAGCGGGGGCTACGAGCAGTACTTC
TRBJ2-7,TRBV5-1,14,TRBD1,few,CASSMGTADYEQYF,TGCGCCAGCAGCATGGGGACAGCCGATTACGAGCAGTACTTC
TRBJ1-2,TRBV18,16,TRBD1,NA,CASSPPTGAGGYGYTF,TGTGCCAGCTCACCACCGACCGGTGCAGGGGGGTATGGCTACACCTTC
TRBJ2-7,TRBV19,15,NA,NA,CASSIGWGPLDEQYF,TGTGCCAGTAGTATAGGTTGGGGGCCCCTGGACGAGCAGTACTTC
TRBJ2-5,TRBV29-1,13,NA,NA,CSVVRGGQETQYF,TGCAGCGTTGTGAGGGGGGGCCAGGAGACCCAGTACTTC
TRBJ1-5,TRBV30,14,NA,NA,CAWSVRQKNQPQHF,TGTGCCTGGAGTGTCCGACAGAAAAATCAGCCCCAGCATTTT
TRBJ2-5,TRBV5-1,13,NA,NA,CASSLIAMETQYF,TGCGCCAGCAGCTTGATAGCGATGGAGACCCAGTACTTC
TRBJ1-6,TRBV20-1,15,NA,NA,CSASRGSSYNSPLHF,TGCAGTGCTAGTCGAGGGAGCTCCTATAATTCACCCCTCCACTTT
TRBJ2-2,TRBV5-1,16,TRBD2,NA,CASSLDPAGLRGELFF,TGCGCCAGCAGCTTGGACCCAGCGGGGTTAAGAGGGGAGCTGTTTTTT
TRBJ1-1,TRBV6-6,15,NA,NA,CASTDLGGANTEAFF,TGTGCCAGCACCGATTTGGGCGGGGCCAACACTGAAGCTTTCTTT
TRBJ1-2,TRBV10-2,16,TRBD1,NA,CASSLGTGGAGYGYTF,TGCGCCAGCAGTCTGGGGACAGGGGGCGCCGGCTATGGCTACACCTTC
TRBJ1-5,TRBV4-3,15,NA,NA,CASSQDRSLARPQHF,TGCGCCAGCAGCCAAGACCGCAGTTTAGCGCGGCCCCAGCATTTT
TRBJ1-6,TRBV14,13,NA,few,CASSQVSGAPLHF,TGTGCCAGCAGCCAAGTTTCAGGGGCACCCCTCCACTTT
TRBJ2-2,TRBV7-2,16,NA,once,CASSLVWRENTGELFF,TGTGCTAGCAGCTTAGTCTGGCGGGAGAACACCGGGGAGCTGTTTTTT
TRBJ1-1,TRBV19,12,NA,NA,CASSYSHTEAFF,TGTGCCAGTTCATATAGTCACACTGAAGCTTTCTTT
TRBJ2-2,TRBV5-1,15,NA,NA,CASTSSLAGAGELFF,TGCGCCAGCACCTCCAGTCTAGCTGGCGCCGGGGAGCTGTTTTTT
TRBJ2-1,TRBV3-1/TRBV3-2,15,TRBD1,NA,CASSQGTGPYNEQFF,TGTGCCAGCAGCCAAGGGACAGGCCCGTACAATGAGCAGTTCTTC